Listed below are T cell receptor beta chains from one sample, sequenced in a study of control samples from healthy donors and cancer patients. The data were produced by immunoSEQ multiplex PCR, yet TCRdb's version contains in-frame clones alone and is incomplete. The table has 250,000 to 300,000 clones, over 75% seen once. The sequenced material came from PBMCs. Receptor source: a woman aged 55-75 years with lung cancer. Each CDR3 is given with its conserved first and last residue. The D gene is left open where the match is weak. The size of a clone is reported for some rows only, either as once, few or many, or as a class for expanded clones.

D gene: .
V gene: TRBV5-1
clone size: .
J gene: TRBJ2-7
CDR3 protein: CASSLEGRQYF
CDR3 DNA: TGCGCCAGCAGCTTGGAGGGACGGCAGTACTTC

D gene: .
V gene: TRBV10-3
clone size: once
J gene: TRBJ1-5
CDR3 protein: CAISRASNQPQHF
CDR3 DNA: TGTGCCATCAGCAGGGCGAGCAATCAGCCCCAGCATTTT

D gene: TRBD1
V gene: TRBV24-1
clone size: .
J gene: TRBJ2-7
CDR3 protein: CATSLQGNEQYF
CDR3 DNA: TGTGCCACCTCTCTACAGGGGAACGAGCAGTACTTC

D gene: .
V gene: TRBV2
clone size: .
J gene: TRBJ1-4
CDR3 protein: CASRTGTLEKLFF
CDR3 DNA: TGTGCCAGCAGAACCGGGACATTAGAAAAACTGTTTTTT

D gene: TRBD1
V gene: TRBV10-2
clone size: .
J gene: TRBJ2-7
CDR3 protein: CASGDRPYYEQYF
CDR3 DNA: TGCGCCAGCGGGGACAGGCCATACTACGAGCAGTACTTC

D gene: .
V gene: TRBV5-1
clone size: .
J gene: TRBJ2-5
CDR3 protein: CASSLVPGQETQYF
CDR3 DNA: TGCGCCAGCAGCTTAGTACCCGGCCAAGAGACCCAGTACTTC

D gene: .
V gene: TRBV9
clone size: .
J gene: TRBJ2-2
CDR3 protein: CASSVAWDNTGELFF
CDR3 DNA: TGTGCCAGCAGCGTAGCATGGGATAACACCGGGGAGCTGTTTTTT

D gene: TRBD2
V gene: TRBV28
clone size: .
J gene: TRBJ2-1
CDR3 protein: CASEQGTRPNNEQFF
CDR3 DNA: TGTGCCAGCGAACAAGGGACTAGACCTAACAATGAGCAGTTCTTC

D gene: .
V gene: TRBV28
clone size: .
J gene: TRBJ2-4
CDR3 protein: CASSPLTYLLAKNIQYF
CDR3 DNA: TGTGCCAGCAGTCCTCTGACATACCTCTTAGCCAAAAACATTCAGTACTTC

D gene: .
V gene: TRBV3-1/TRBV3-2
clone size: .
J gene: TRBJ2-2
CDR3 protein: CASSPLDFTTGELFF
CDR3 DNA: TGTGCCAGCAGCCCCTTAGATTTTACCACCGGGGAGCTGTTTTTT

D gene: .
V gene: TRBV18
clone size: .
J gene: TRBJ2-2
CDR3 protein: CASSRAGGSGELFF
CDR3 DNA: TGTGCCAGCTCACGCGCTGGGGGCTCCGGGGAGCTGTTTTTT

D gene: TRBD2
V gene: TRBV19
clone size: .
J gene: TRBJ2-1
CDR3 protein: CASRPTSGGHNEQFF
CDR3 DNA: TGTGCCAGTAGACCTACTAGCGGGGGCCACAATGAGCAGTTCTTC

D gene: .
V gene: TRBV6-5
clone size: .
J gene: TRBJ1-2
CDR3 protein: CASRPGTHYGYTF
CDR3 DNA: TGTGCCAGCAGGCCCGGGACGCACTATGGCTACACCTTC

D gene: TRBD1
V gene: TRBV18
clone size: .
J gene: TRBJ2-5
CDR3 protein: CASSPTGTGYQETQYF
CDR3 DNA: TGTGCCAGCTCACCAACCGGGACAGGGTACCAAGAGACCCAGTACTTC

D gene: .
V gene: TRBV27
clone size: .
J gene: TRBJ2-7
CDR3 protein: CASRKVNEQYF
CDR3 DNA: TGTGCCAGCAGAAAGGTTAACGAGCAGTACTTC

D gene: TRBD2
V gene: TRBV4-2
clone size: .
J gene: TRBJ2-3
CDR3 protein: CASSQDRLAGGLSTDTQYF
CDR3 DNA: TGTGCCAGCAGCCAAGATAGACTAGCGGGAGGACTAAGCACAGATACGCAGTATTTT

D gene: TRBD1
V gene: TRBV5-6
clone size: .
J gene: TRBJ1-4
CDR3 protein: CASSSTGGSEKLFF
CDR3 DNA: TGTGCCAGCAGCTCTACAGGGGGCAGCGAAAAACTGTTTTTT

D gene: TRBD1
V gene: TRBV11-2
clone size: .
J gene: TRBJ2-2
CDR3 protein: CASSPLQGPTGELFF
CDR3 DNA: TGTGCCAGCAGCCCGCTACAGGGGCCCACCGGGGAGCTGTTTTTT

D gene: .
V gene: TRBV24-1
clone size: .
J gene: TRBJ1-1
CDR3 protein: CATSDPDRNTEAFF
CDR3 DNA: TGTGCCACCAGTGACCCCGACAGGAACACTGAAGCTTTCTTT

D gene: .
V gene: TRBV18
clone size: .
J gene: TRBJ1-1
CDR3 protein: CASSPMTAFSNTEAFF
CDR3 DNA: TGTGCCAGCTCACCAATGACAGCATTCTCGAACACTGAAGCTTTCTTT

D gene: .
V gene: TRBV10-3
clone size: .
J gene: TRBJ2-7
CDR3 protein: CAISVAGASSYEQYF
CDR3 DNA: TGTGCCATCAGTGTCGCAGGGGCAAGCTCCTACGAGCAGTACTTC

D gene: .
V gene: TRBV2
clone size: .
J gene: TRBJ2-7
CDR3 protein: CASRGQQAYEQYF
CDR3 DNA: TGTGCCAGCAGGGGACAACAAGCCTACGAGCAGTACTTC

D gene: .
V gene: TRBV28
clone size: .
J gene: TRBJ2-7
CDR3 protein: CASSTPATQGSYEQYF
CDR3 DNA: TGTGCCAGCAGTACCCCGGCCACGCAAGGCTCCTACGAGCAGTACTTC

D gene: TRBD1
V gene: TRBV4-2
clone size: .
J gene: TRBJ2-3
CDR3 protein: CASSQPTGVLTDTQYF
CDR3 DNA: TGTGCCAGCAGCCAACCGACAGGGGTTCTCACAGATACGCAGTATTTT

D gene: .
V gene: TRBV5-1
clone size: .
J gene: TRBJ2-2
CDR3 protein: CASSLDRPTTGELFF
CDR3 DNA: TGCGCCAGCAGCTTGGACAGGCCCACCACCGGGGAGCTGTTTTTT

D gene: .
V gene: TRBV6-5
clone size: .
J gene: TRBJ2-7
CDR3 protein: CASSYGGIAGSYEQYF
CDR3 DNA: TGTGCCAGCAGTTACGGAGGGATCGCAGGCTCCTACGAGCAGTACTTC

D gene: TRBD1
V gene: TRBV9
clone size: .
J gene: TRBJ1-1
CDR3 protein: CASSGDRGRTEAFF
CDR3 DNA: TGTGCCAGCAGCGGCGACAGGGGGCGGACTGAAGCTTTCTTT

D gene: .
V gene: TRBV5-4
clone size: .
J gene: TRBJ1-2
CDR3 protein: CASSSAGANYGYTF
CDR3 DNA: TGTGCCAGCAGCTCGGCAGGGGCTAACTATGGCTACACCTTC

D gene: TRBD1
V gene: TRBV18
clone size: .
J gene: TRBJ2-3
CDR3 protein: CASSPLVGTVISTDTQYF
CDR3 DNA: TGTGCCAGCTCACCACTGGTCGGGACAGTAATTAGCACAGATACGCAGTATTTT

D gene: .
V gene: TRBV11-2
clone size: .
J gene: TRBJ2-3
CDR3 protein: CASSSVADTQYF
CDR3 DNA: TGTGCCAGCAGCTCCGTGGCAGATACGCAGTATTTT

D gene: TRBD2
V gene: TRBV10-3
clone size: .
J gene: TRBJ2-2
CDR3 protein: CATRRGLESTGELFF
CDR3 DNA: TGTGCCACGAGGAGGGGACTAGAATCCACCGGGGAGCTGTTTTTT

D gene: .
V gene: TRBV2
clone size: .
J gene: TRBJ1-1
CDR3 protein: CASSWDVLEAFF
CDR3 DNA: TGTGCCAGCAGCTGGGACGTACTTGAAGCTTTCTTT

D gene: TRBD2
V gene: TRBV10-1
clone size: .
J gene: TRBJ2-3
CDR3 protein: CASSVLAGADTQYF
CDR3 DNA: TGCGCCAGCAGTGTACTAGCGGGGGCAGATACGCAGTATTTT

D gene: .
V gene: TRBV9
clone size: .
J gene: TRBJ1-3
CDR3 protein: CASSARWGDNTIYF
CDR3 DNA: TGTGCCAGCAGCGCGAGGTGGGGTGACAACACCATATATTTT

D gene: TRBD2
V gene: TRBV28
clone size: .
J gene: TRBJ2-1
CDR3 protein: CASVGRGNEQFF
CDR3 DNA: TGTGCCAGCGTAGGGAGGGGCAATGAGCAGTTCTTC

D gene: .
V gene: TRBV28
clone size: .
J gene: TRBJ2-7
CDR3 protein: CASSFGGVEYEQYF
CDR3 DNA: TGTGCCAGCAGTTTCGGTGGAGTGGAATACGAGCAGTACTTC

D gene: .
V gene: TRBV7-9
clone size: .
J gene: TRBJ2-3
CDR3 protein: CASSYGTSSTDTQYF
CDR3 DNA: TGTGCCAGCAGCTACGGGACATCTAGCACAGATACGCAGTATTTT

D gene: TRBD1
V gene: TRBV2
clone size: .
J gene: TRBJ2-2
CDR3 protein: CASRVGQQGTGELFF
CDR3 DNA: TGTGCCAGCAGGGTGGGACAGCAAGGAACCGGGGAGCTGTTTTTT

D gene: .
V gene: TRBV7-8
clone size: .
J gene: TRBJ2-5
CDR3 protein: CASSRWAGESETQYF
CDR3 DNA: TGTGCCAGCAGCCGGTGGGCAGGGGAGTCCGAGACCCAGTACTTC

D gene: TRBD1
V gene: TRBV6-5
clone size: .
J gene: TRBJ1-4
CDR3 protein: CASNLDRGGEKLFF
CDR3 DNA: TGTGCCAGCAACCTGGACAGGGGAGGTGAAAAACTGTTTTTT

D gene: .
V gene: TRBV28
clone size: few
J gene: TRBJ2-5
CDR3 protein: CASSLGQLQETQYF
CDR3 DNA: TGTGCCAGCAGTTTAGGACAGCTACAAGAGACCCAGTACTTC

D gene: .
V gene: TRBV21-1
clone size: .
J gene: TRBJ2-5
CDR3 protein: CASSPNGVLGTQYF
CDR3 DNA: TGTGCCAGCAGCCCGAATGGGGTATTGGGGACCCAGTACTTC

D gene: .
V gene: TRBV10-2
clone size: once
J gene: TRBJ1-5
CDR3 protein: CASSADSELPQHF
CDR3 DNA: TGCGCCAGCAGTGCGGACAGTGAGCTGCCCCAGCATTTT

D gene: TRBD2
V gene: TRBV7-2
clone size: .
J gene: TRBJ2-1
CDR3 protein: CASSRGTSVYNEQFF
CDR3 DNA: TGTGCCAGCAGCCGCGGGACTAGCGTATACAATGAGCAGTTCTTC